This TCR beta chain was documented in a study of response to subunit inactivated influenza vaccine. This clonotype was detected a few times. Its antigen remains unidentified. Study-level points and caveats: It was suggested by the authors that few new T cells are recruited by each seasonal influenza vaccination.

TCRdb re-called the RT-PCR reads through MiXCR, storing one row per CDR3 protein. Of 500,000 to 750,000 distinct CDR3 sequences listed, approximately 15% were seen once; the top ten hold around 10%. V lost 5 bases to trimming and J lost 5 bases, with 12 bases between them. Germline values: CDR1 LGHDT, CDR2 YNNKEL (reference sequence). The CDR3 spans 13 residues. Sequenced material: PBMCs from blood, taken approximately 13 days after vaccination. The sequence was obtained from a man aged 50 to 60 who received an inactivated influenza vaccine. The rearrangement joins TRBV3-1 to TRBJ2-5; no clear D. CDR3 sequence: CASSWTFRETQYF. CDR3 nucleotides: TGTGCCAGCAGCTGGACCTTCCGGGAGACCCAGTACTTC.